This TCR beta chain was sequenced during a study of blood T cell repertoires in COVID-19. Study information: Sites in the United States, Italy and Spain provided acute and convalescent COVID-19 samples. The analysed material was cDNA or gDNA that came from T cells, B-cell-depleted T cells, or PBMCs.

In the original workflow: Using reference gene primer amplification, nucleated cell counts were estimated. Clones were read by immunoSEQ multiplex PCR, and TCRdb kept only the in-frame ones, dropping some. The V and J calls and the clone size are those of that table, but D and trimming were determined from the DNA. The table lists roughly 230,000 clones, around four fifths of them singletons. CDR3 length: 14 residues. The germline CDR1 and CDR2 sequences are SGHRS and YFSETQ. Germline trimming cut 2 bases from V and 4 bases from J; bases unmatched to any gene: 3. The gene calls are TRBV5-1 and TRBJ2-1, with 7 bases that match TRBD1. This clonotype originated in a woman in her fifties or sixties with active or convalescent COVID-19. Sequences were obtained from peripheral blood. The CDR3 protein is CASSFAGGYNEQFF. In DNA form, the CDR3 reads TGCGCCAGCAGCTTCGCAGGGGGTTACAATGAGCAGTTCTTC.